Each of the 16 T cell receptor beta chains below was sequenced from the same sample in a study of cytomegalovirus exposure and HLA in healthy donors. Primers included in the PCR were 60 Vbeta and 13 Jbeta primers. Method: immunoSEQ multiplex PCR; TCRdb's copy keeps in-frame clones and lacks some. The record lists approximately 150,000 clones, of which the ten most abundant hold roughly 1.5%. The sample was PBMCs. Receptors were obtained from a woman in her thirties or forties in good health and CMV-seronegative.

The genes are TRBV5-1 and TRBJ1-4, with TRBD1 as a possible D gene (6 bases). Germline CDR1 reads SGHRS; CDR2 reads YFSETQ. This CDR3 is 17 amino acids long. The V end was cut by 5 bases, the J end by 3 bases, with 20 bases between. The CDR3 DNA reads TGCGCCAGCAGTTTTCGTCGACTACAGGGATCTAATGAAAAACTGTTTTTT. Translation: CASSFRRLQGSNEKLFF.

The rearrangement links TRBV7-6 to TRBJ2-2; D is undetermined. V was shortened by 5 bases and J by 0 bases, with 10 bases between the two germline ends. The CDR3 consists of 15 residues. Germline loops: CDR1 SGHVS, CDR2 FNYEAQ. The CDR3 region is CASSPVSANTGELFF. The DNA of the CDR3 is TGTGCCAGCAGCCCCGTGTCCGCGAACACCGGGGAGCTGTTTTTT.

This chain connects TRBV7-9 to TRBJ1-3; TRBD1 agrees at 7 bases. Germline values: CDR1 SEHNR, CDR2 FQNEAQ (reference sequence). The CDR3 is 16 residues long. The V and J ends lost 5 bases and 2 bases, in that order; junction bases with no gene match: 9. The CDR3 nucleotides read TGTGCCAGCAGCCCCTCGGCCGGGACAGCTGGAAACACCATATATTTT. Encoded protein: CASSPSAGTAGNTIYF. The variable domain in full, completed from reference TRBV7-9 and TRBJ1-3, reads DTGVSQNPRHKITKRGQNVTFRCDPISEHNRLYWYRQTLGQGPEFLTYFQNEAQLEKSRLLSDRFSAERPKGSFSTLEIQRTEQGDSAMYLCASSPSAGTAGNTIYFGEGSWLTVV.

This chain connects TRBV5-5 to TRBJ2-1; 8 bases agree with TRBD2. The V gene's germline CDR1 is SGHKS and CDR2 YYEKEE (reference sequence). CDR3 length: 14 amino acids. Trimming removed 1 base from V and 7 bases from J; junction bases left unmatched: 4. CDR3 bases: TGTGCCAGCAGCTTGCTTACTAGCGGAAATGAGCAGTTCTTC. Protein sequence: CASSLLTSGNEQFF.

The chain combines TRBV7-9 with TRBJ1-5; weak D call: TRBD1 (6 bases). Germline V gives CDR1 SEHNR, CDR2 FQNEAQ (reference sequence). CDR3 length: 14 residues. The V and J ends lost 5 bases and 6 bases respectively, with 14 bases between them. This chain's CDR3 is CASSEDSGGQPQHF. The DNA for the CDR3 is TGTGCCAGCAGCGAGGACAGTGGGGGTCAGCCCCAGCATTTT. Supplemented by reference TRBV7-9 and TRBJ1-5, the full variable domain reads DTGVSQNPRHKITKRGQNVTFRCDPISEHNRLYWYRQTLGQGPEFLTYFQNEAQLEKSRLLSDRFSAERPKGSFSTLEIQRTEQGDSAMYLCASSEDSGGQPQHFGDGTRLSIL.

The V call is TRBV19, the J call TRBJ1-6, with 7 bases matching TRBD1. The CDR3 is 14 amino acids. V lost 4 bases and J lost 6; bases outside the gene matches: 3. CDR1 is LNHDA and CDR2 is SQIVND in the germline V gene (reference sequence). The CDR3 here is CASSRQGTNSPLHF. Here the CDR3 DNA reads TGTGCCAGTAGTAGACAGGGAACTAATTCACCCCTCCACTTT.

The CDR3 protein is CASSQELGQGYRYTF. The CDR3 DNA reads TGTGCCAGCAGCCAAGAATTGGGGCAGGGGTACCGCTACACCTTC. The V call is TRBV4-2, the J call TRBJ1-2; TRBD1 might be the D (6 bases). Trimming took off 0 bases at V and 9 bases at J, with 17 bases between the two ends. The CDR3 is 15 amino acids. Germline assignment: CDR1 LGHNA and CDR2 YNFKEQ.

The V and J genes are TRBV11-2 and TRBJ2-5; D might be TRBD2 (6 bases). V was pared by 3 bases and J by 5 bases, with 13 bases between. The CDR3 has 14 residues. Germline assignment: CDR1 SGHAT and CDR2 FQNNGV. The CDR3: CASSFWRGEETQYF. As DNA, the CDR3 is TGTGCCAGCAGCTTTTGGCGGGGCGAGGAGACCCAGTACTTC. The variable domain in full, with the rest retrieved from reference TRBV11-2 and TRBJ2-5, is EAGVAQSPRYKIIEKRQSVAFWCNPISGHATLYWYQQILGQGPKLLIQFQNNGVVDDSQLPKDRFSAERLKGVDSTLKIQPAKLEDSAVYLCASSFWRGEETQYFGPGTRLLVL.

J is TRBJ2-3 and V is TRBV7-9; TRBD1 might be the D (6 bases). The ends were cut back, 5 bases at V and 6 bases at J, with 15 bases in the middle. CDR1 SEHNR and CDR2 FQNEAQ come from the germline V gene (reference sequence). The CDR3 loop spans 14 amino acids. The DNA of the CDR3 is TGTGCCAGCAGCGAAGGACAGAGCTTCGATACGCAGTATTTT. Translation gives CASSEGQSFDTQYF.

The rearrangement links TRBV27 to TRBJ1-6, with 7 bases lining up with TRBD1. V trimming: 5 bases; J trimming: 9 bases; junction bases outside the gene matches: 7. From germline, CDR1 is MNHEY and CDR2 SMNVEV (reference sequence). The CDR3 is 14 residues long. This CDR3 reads CASSTQTGSSPLHF. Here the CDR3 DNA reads TGTGCCAGCAGTACCCAGACAGGGAGTTCACCCCTCCACTTT.

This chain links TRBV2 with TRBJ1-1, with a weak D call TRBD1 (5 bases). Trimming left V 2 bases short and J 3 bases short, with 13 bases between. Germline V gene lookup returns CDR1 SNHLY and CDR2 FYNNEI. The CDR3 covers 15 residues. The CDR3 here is CASSERRLGDTEAFF. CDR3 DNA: TGTGCCAGCAGTGAAAGGCGCCTAGGGGACACTGAAGCTTTCTTT.

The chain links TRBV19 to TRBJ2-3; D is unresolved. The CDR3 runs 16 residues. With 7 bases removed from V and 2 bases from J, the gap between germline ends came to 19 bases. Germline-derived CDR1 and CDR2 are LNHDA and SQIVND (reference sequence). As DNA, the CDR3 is TGTGCCAGTACCCTTAGTCCTTCCCAACCCACAGATACGCAGTATTTT. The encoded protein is CASTLSPSQPTDTQYF.

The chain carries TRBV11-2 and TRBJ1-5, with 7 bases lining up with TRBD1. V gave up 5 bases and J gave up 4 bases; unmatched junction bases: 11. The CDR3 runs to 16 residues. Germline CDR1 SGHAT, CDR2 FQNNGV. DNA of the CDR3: TGTGCCAGCAGCCCGTCCCCCGGGACAGCGAATCAGCCCCAGCATTTT. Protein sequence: CASSPSPGTANQPQHF.

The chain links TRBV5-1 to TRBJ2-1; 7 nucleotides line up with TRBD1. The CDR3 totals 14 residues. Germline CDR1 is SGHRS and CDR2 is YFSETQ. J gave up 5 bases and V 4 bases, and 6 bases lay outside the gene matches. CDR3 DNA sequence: TGCGCCAGCAGCGTATCCGGGACAGACAATGAGCAGTTCTTC. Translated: CASSVSGTDNEQFF.

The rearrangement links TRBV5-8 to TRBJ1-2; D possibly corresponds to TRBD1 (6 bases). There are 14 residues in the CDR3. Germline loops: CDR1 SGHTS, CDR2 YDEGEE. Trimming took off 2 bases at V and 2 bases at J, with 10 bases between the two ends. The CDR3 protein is CASSFGQINYGYTF. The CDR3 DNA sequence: TGTGCCAGCAGCTTCGGACAGATCAACTATGGCTACACCTTC.

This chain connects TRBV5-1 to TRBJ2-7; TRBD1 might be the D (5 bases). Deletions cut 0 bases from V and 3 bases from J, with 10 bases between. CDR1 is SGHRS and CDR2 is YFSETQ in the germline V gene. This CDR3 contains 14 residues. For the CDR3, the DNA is TGCGCCAGCAGCTTGGCAGGGTCTGGCTACGAGCAGTACTTC. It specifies CASSLAGSGYEQYF. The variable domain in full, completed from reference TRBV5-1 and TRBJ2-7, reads KAGVTQTPRYLIKTRGQQVTLSCSPISGHRSVSWYQQTPGQGLQFLFEYFSETQRNKGNFPGRFSGRQFSNSRSEMNVSTLELGDSALYLCASSLAGSGYEQYFGPGTRLTVT.